The entry below gives a single TCR beta chain sequence along with its context. No antigen is known for it. This record belongs to a study of T cell responses to AZD1222 COVID-19 vaccine. This table comes from immunoSEQ multiplex PCR, and its TCRdb copy is limited to in-frame clones, with some not included. The sample consists of tens of thousands of clones, 70% to 90% of them appearing once. Overall study findings and caveats: Variant regions that are unmutated are reportedly the target of nearly half of spike-specific TCRs. A mostly white British donor set with more females was recruited, and clonal diversity was possibly underestimated.

Trimming pared 5 bases from V and 5 bases from J, leaving 15 bases between. Germline CDR1 reads LNHDA; CDR2 reads SQIVND (reference sequence). The CDR3 sequence is 15 residues long. The rearrangement links TRBV19 to TRBJ2-2; possible D gene TRBD1, 5 bases. This clonotype was obtained from an adult who received the MenACWY meningococcal vaccine as a control. The specimen was peripheral blood, collected 28 days after the second dose of the MenACWY control vaccine. CDR3 protein: CASSWGRLLTGELFF. The DNA of the CDR3 is TGTGCCAGTAGTTGGGGCAGACTCTTAACCGGGGAGCTGTTTTTT.